Below are 18 T cell receptor beta chains sequenced from a single sample in a study of blood T cell repertoires in COVID-19. Method: immunoSEQ multiplex PCR; TCRdb's copy keeps in-frame clones and lacks some. The table lists approximately 46,000 clones, around nine tenths of them singletons. What was sequenced was peripheral blood. The origin of the receptors is a man in his 60s with active or convalescent COVID-19.

The chain couples TRBV2 to TRBJ1-5; 10 bases are a match to TRBD1. With V trimmed by 6 bases and J by 4 bases, 6 bases remained unmatched. Germline values: CDR1 SNHLY, CDR2 FYNNEI. CDR3 length equals 15 residues. The chain's CDR3 is CASSGPGQGNQPQHF. CDR3 DNA sequence: TGTGCCAGCAGCGGTCCGGGACAGGGGAATCAGCCCCAGCATTTT. The variable domain in full, completed from reference TRBV2 and TRBJ1-5, reads EPEVTQTPSHQVTQMGQEVILRCVPISNHLYFYWYRQILGQKVEFLVSFYNNEISEKSEIFDDQFSVERPDGSNFTLKIRSTKLEDSAMYFCASSGPGQGNQPQHFGDGTRLSIL.

The chain employs TRBV7-2 and TRBJ1-1; D gene uncertain. CDR1 is SGHTA, CDR2 FQGNSA, per germline. CDR3 size: 13 residues. Trimming took 5 bases from V and 6 from J, leaving 13 bases between them. For the CDR3, the DNA is TGTGCCAGCAGCCCCGATACTCCGGCTGAAGCTTTCTTT. Protein: CASSPDTPAEAFF.

To note about this clone: The DNA is left out, because the CDR3 cannot be placed on it with certainty; the CDR3 is given as TCRdb lists it. The rearrangement uses TRBV7-9 and TRBJ2-1; the D segment call TRBD2 is taken from the table without a DNA check. From germline, CDR1 is SEHNR and CDR2 FQNEAQ (reference sequence). The CDR3 comprises 16 residues, both ends counted. CDR3 loop: CASSFWRGNNYNEQFF.

This rearrangement joins TRBV5-1 to TRBJ1-1, with 7 nucleotides matching TRBD1. J gave up 4 bases and V 6 bases, and 6 bases lay outside the gene matches. CDR3 size: 13 residues. Per the germline V gene, CDR1 is SGHRS and CDR2 is YFSETQ. The CDR3 DNA sequence: TGCGCCAGCAAAACAGGGGTGAGCACTGAAGCTTTCTTT. Residues: CASKTGVSTEAFF.

V is TRBV18 and J is TRBJ1-4; D not resolved. V was trimmed by 3 bases and J by 6 bases, leaving 8 bases between them. This CDR3 is built from 13 residues. Germline CDR1 and CDR2: KGHSH and LQKENI. In DNA form, the CDR3 reads TGTGCCAGCTCACCTCAGGTTGATGAAAAACTGTTTTTT. Amino acids: CASSPQVDEKLFF.

The chain couples TRBV6-1 to TRBJ1-2; tentative D call: TRBD1 (6 bases). V gave up 1 base and J gave up 4 bases, with 10 bases separating them. Per germline, CDR1 MNHNS and CDR2 SASEGT. The CDR3 runs to 14 residues. CDR3 amino acids: CASSEGTVLYGYTF. In nucleotides, the CDR3 is TGTGCCAGCAGTGAAGGGACAGTCCTCTATGGCTACACCTTC.

A word on this clone: An end of the junction does not agree with germline; a read error may underlie this. The V gene is TRBV2, the J gene TRBJ1-1, with 8 bases identical to TRBD1. The CDR3 extends over 15 amino acids. Germline lookup yields CDR1 SNHLY and CDR2 FYNNEI. The CDR3 DNA sequence: TGTGCCAGCAATGAAAAGACAGGGGCTAACACTGAAGCTTTCTTT. This codes for CASNEKTGANTEAFF.

The chain recombines TRBV11-1 with TRBJ1-5; 8 bases are shared with TRBD1. CDR3 length: 14 residues. The junction had 5 bases not matched to a gene; V was cut back by 5 bases and J by 5 bases. CDR1 SGHAT and CDR2 FQDESV come from the germline V gene (reference sequence). CDR3 in amino acids: CASSRRGLDQPQHF. For the CDR3, the DNA is TGTGCCAGCAGCCGCAGGGGGCTGGATCAGCCCCAGCATTTT. Full variable domain (remainder filled in from reference TRBV11-1 and TRBJ1-5): EAEVAQSPRYKITEKSQAVAFWCDPISGHATLYWYRQILGQGPELLVQFQDESVVDDSQLPKDRFSAERLKGVDSTLKIQPAELGDSAMYLCASSRRGLDQPQHFGDGTRLSIL.

This CDR3 is CAINNPELAGGLNTQYF. CDR3 in DNA: TGTGCCATCAACAATCCGGAGCTAGCGGGGGGGTTAAATACGCAGTATTTT. The chain couples TRBV10-3 to TRBJ2-3; 12 positions agree with TRBD2. Per the germline V gene, CDR1 is ENHRY and CDR2 is SYGVKD. The CDR3 has 17 amino acids. Trimming took 7 bases from V and 7 from J; bases not matched to a gene: 15.

The gene calls are TRBV3-1 (or the pseudogene TRBV3-2) and TRBJ1-5; no clear D gene. Germline CDR1 is LGHDT and CDR2 is YNNKEL (reference sequence). The V end lost 2 bases, the J end lost 2 bases, and 10 bases lay between the germline ends. The CDR3 runs to 15 residues. CDR3 DNA: TGTGCCAGCAGCCAATGGGGTAGCGGCAATCAGCCCCAGCATTTT. Translating gives CASSQWGSGNQPQHF.

This clone was detected only a few times. This chain uses TRBV7-3 with TRBJ1-1; 7 bases line up with TRBD1. V was pared by 5 bases and J by 1 base, with 4 bases of the junction left unmatched. This CDR3 has 14 amino acids. Germline V gene data show CDR1 as SGHTA and CDR2 as FQGTGA. The CDR3: CASSPQGRNTEAFF. The DNA of the CDR3 is TGTGCCAGCAGCCCACAGGGGAGGAACACTGAAGCTTTCTTT.

V gene TRBV28 combines with J gene TRBJ1-1, with 7 positions matching TRBD1. Germline V CDR1 and CDR2: MDHEN, SYDVKM. Unmatched junction bases numbered 9, after V lost 4 bases and J lost 4 bases. This CDR3 region has 15 residues. The CDR3 region is CASSWKGGGFTEAFF. The CDR3, as DNA: TGTGCCAGCAGTTGGAAAGGGGGCGGATTCACTGAAGCTTTCTTT. Drawing the rest from reference TRBV28 and TRBJ1-1, the complete variable domain is DVKVTQSSRYLVKRTGEKVFLECVQDMDHENMFWYRQDPGLGLRLIYFSYDVKMKEKGDIPEGYSVSREKKERFSLILESASTNQTSMYLCASSWKGGGFTEAFFGQGTRLTVV.

This clone has just a few counts. Here the CDR3 reads CASSLTGMDGYTF. The DNA for the CDR3 is TGTGCCAGCAGCTTGACAGGGATGGATGGCTACACCTTC. The J gene is TRBJ1-2, the V gene TRBV12-3 or TRBV12-4; TRBD1 aligns across 7 bases. Trimming removed 6 bases from V and 6 bases from J; junction bases left unmatched: 7. This CDR3 has 13 amino acids.

The rearrangement joins TRBV28 to TRBJ1-1; the D gene is possibly TRBD1 (6 bases). The ends were cut back, 5 bases at V and 10 bases at J, with 17 bases in the middle. CDR1 is MDHEN and CDR2 is SYDVKM in the germline V gene. The length of the CDR3 is 13 residues. CDR3: CASSGAGALGAFF. DNA of the CDR3: TGTGCCAGCAGTGGGGCGGGGGCCCTTGGAGCTTTCTTT. The variable domain in full, with the rest retrieved from reference TRBV28 and TRBJ1-1, is DVKVTQSSRYLVKRTGEKVFLECVQDMDHENMFWYRQDPGLGLRLIYFSYDVKMKEKGDIPEGYSVSREKKERFSLILESASTNQTSMYLCASSGAGALGAFFGQGTRLTVV.

The rearrangement joins TRBV6-8 to TRBJ2-3; 7 nucleotides line up with TRBD2. CDR1 is MNHGY, CDR2 SAAAGT, per germline. The CDR3 runs 17 residues. The J segment lost 6 bases and the V segment lost 0 bases, leaving 12 bases of the junction unmatched. Here the CDR3 DNA reads TGTGCCAGCAGTTACTCGCCCCTTCGGGAGGTTTCGGATACGCAGTATTTT. Translation: CASSYSPLREVSDTQYF.

The chain combines TRBV18 with TRBJ1-4; a weak D match, TRBD1 (5 bases). CDR1 and CDR2 from the germline V gene are KGHSH and LQKENI. The length of the CDR3 is 15 residues. V was cut by 0 bases and J by 8 bases, with 13 bases left in between. The CDR3 spells CASSPPSGGNEKLFF. The CDR3 region has the DNA TGTGCCAGCTCACCACCGTCCGGGGGTAACGAAAAACTGTTTTTT.

The rearrangement joins TRBV7-2 to TRBJ2-1; TRBD2 matches 13 bases. The germline gives CDR1 SGHTA, CDR2 FQGNSA. V was pared by 0 bases and J by 9 bases, with 5 bases of the junction left unmatched. The CDR3 is 16 residues long. This chain's CDR3 is CASSLATSGGAFEQFF. The CDR3 DNA reads as TGTGCCAGCAGCTTAGCAACTAGCGGGGGGGCGTTTGAGCAGTTCTTC.

The V gene is TRBV7-9, the J gene TRBJ2-2; possibly TRBD2 for D (5 bases). Germline CDR1 is SEHNR and CDR2 is FQNEAQ (reference sequence). This CDR3 has 14 amino acids. V shed 8 bases and J shed 1 base, with 11 bases lying between them. Written as DNA, the CDR3 is TGTGCCAGCCGACGGGGTCAGAACACCGGGGAGCTGTTTTTT. Translating gives CASRRGQNTGELFF.